Below are 24 T cell receptor beta chains sequenced from a single sample in a study of T-cell reconstitution after alpha-beta-depleted transplantation in children. Unique molecular identifiers were incorporated when the TCRbeta library was constructed. TCRdb analysed the PCR reads with MiXCR anew, one entry per CDR3 protein. The top ten clones hold 27% of a sample with 350,000 to 500,000 distinct CDR3 sequences, over 40% of them seen once. Specimen: PBMCs, collected before TCRalphabeta/CD19-depleted stem cell transplant. Source of these receptors: a girl aged 2 to 9 with aplastic anemia, due to receive a stem cell transplant.

The V call is TRBV7-8, the J call TRBJ2-5; D might be TRBD2 (5 bases). Germline assignment: CDR1 SGHVS and CDR2 FQNEAQ. Trimming cost V 2 bases and J 4 bases, with 8 bases left between them. The CDR3 is made up of 13 amino acids. The CDR3 loop reads CASSLRTRETQYF. CDR3 DNA: TGTGCCAGCAGCTTAAGAACTAGAGAGACCCAGTACTTC.

The V and J genes are TRBV29-1 and TRBJ2-7; 8 nucleotides align to TRBD1. This CDR3 has 14 residues. V lost 4 bases to trimming and J lost 4 bases; unmatched junction nucleotides: 9. CDR1 and CDR2 from the germline V gene are SQVTM and ANQGSEA. The CDR3, as DNA: TGCAGCGTTGTTTCCGGGACAGGCCCTTACGAGCAGTACTTC. The encoded protein is CSVVSGTGPYEQYF.

V and J are TRBV27 and TRBJ1-4; the D gene is possibly TRBD1 (5 bases). CDR3 length equals 14 residues. The germline V and J ends were trimmed by 5 bases and 6 bases, with 13 bases remaining between them. Germline V gives CDR1 MNHEY, CDR2 SMNVEV (reference sequence). In nucleotides, the CDR3 is TGTGCCAGCAGTCCCGACATGGGGCATGAAAAACTGTTTTTT. Its protein is CASSPDMGHEKLFF. The variable domain in full, completed from reference TRBV27 and TRBJ1-4, reads EAQVTQNPRYLITVTGKKLTVTCSQNMNHEYMSWYRQDPGLGLRQIYYSMNVEVTDKGDVPEGYKVSRKEKRNFPLILESPSPNQTSLYFCASSPDMGHEKLFFGSGTQLSVL.

This chain uses TRBV5-1 with TRBJ2-7; 14 bases fit TRBD2. Trimming at V came to 0 bases and at J to 2 bases, leaving 1 base not matched to a gene. CDR3 length equals 16 residues. Germline assignment: CDR1 SGHRS and CDR2 YFSETQ. For the CDR3, the DNA is TGCGCCAGCAGCTTGGGGACTAGCGGGGGGACCTACGAGCAGTACTTC. It yields the protein CASSLGTSGGTYEQYF.

The chain links TRBV6-1 to TRBJ2-5; TRBD1 is a possible D gene (5 bases). The germline gives CDR1 MNHNS, CDR2 SASEGT. The CDR3 sequence is 15 residues long. V dropped 7 bases and J dropped 5 bases, with 20 bases sitting between them. CDR3 nucleotide sequence: TGTGCCAGCACCCTAAGGGGTTCTCCAGGGGAGACCCAGTACTTC. Translated: CASTLRGSPGETQYF.

This sequence joins TRBV20-1 and TRBJ2-7, with D perhaps given as TRBD1 or TRBD2 (7 bases each). The CDR3 has 16 residues. Germline lookup yields CDR1 DFQATT and CDR2 SNEGSKA (reference sequence). V was shortened by 0 bases and J by 5 bases, with 20 bases between the two germline ends. Written as DNA, the CDR3 is TGCAGTGCTAGAGACTTCCAGGGGGGGCGCGGGGACGAGCAGTACTTC. Amino acid sequence: CSARDFQGGRGDEQYF.

This clonotype occurred a few times. The CDR3 sequence is CASRLAGLHEQYF. The CDR3 region has the DNA TGTGCCAGCCGACTAGCGGGACTTCACGAGCAGTACTTC. The rearrangement links TRBV11-2 to TRBJ2-7, with TRBD2 identical over 11 bases. Germline V gene data show CDR1 as SGHAT and CDR2 as FQNNGV. Losses at the gene ends were 8 bases for V and 5 bases for J; bases not matched to a gene: 5. The CDR3 loop spans 13 amino acids.

The chain carries TRBV7-8 and TRBJ2-1, with D perhaps TRBD1 (6 bases). Trimming shortened V by 6 bases and J by 3 bases, and 21 bases separated the two germline ends. The CDR3 length is 17 residues. In germline, CDR1 is SGHVS, CDR2 FQNEAQ. The CDR3 protein is CASSTTQGGLIYNEQFF. Written as DNA, the CDR3 is TGTGCCAGCAGTACTACGCAAGGGGGTCTTATCTACAATGAGCAGTTCTTC.

This chain joins TRBV7-3 and TRBJ1-1; TRBD1 matches 10 bases. J gave up 0 bases and V 5 bases, and 9 bases lay outside the gene matches. The CDR3 has 17 residues. Germline V gives CDR1 SGHTA, CDR2 FQGTGA. CDR3 in DNA: TGTGCCAGCAGCCCCGGGACAGGGGCGGGGATGAACACTGAAGCTTTCTTT. Translating gives CASSPGTGAGMNTEAFF.

This clonotype has just a few counts. The CDR3 nucleotides read TGTGCCAGCTCACTCAGACAACAGGGGGCGAACACCGGGGAGCTGTTTTTT. Its protein product is CASSLRQQGANTGELFF. This sequence joins TRBV18 and TRBJ2-2, with TRBD1 identical over 8 bases. The CDR3 is made up of 17 amino acids. The trim removed 4 bases at V and 0 bases at J, leaving 7 bases unmatched. Per the germline V gene, CDR1 is KGHSH and CDR2 is LQKENI.

This clonotype was counted many times. The chain couples TRBV20-1 to TRBJ2-5, with 8 positions matching TRBD1. This CDR3 spans 14 amino acids. The germline V gene has CDR1 DFQATT and CDR2 SNEGSKA (reference sequence). The trim removed 8 bases at V and 4 bases at J, leaving 12 bases unmatched. The CDR3 DNA reads as TGCAGTATGAAACCAAGACAGGGGCGAGAGACCCAGTACTTC. Protein product: CSMKPRQGRETQYF.

The chain carries TRBV7-2 and TRBJ1-1; D is uncertain. Germline CDR1 reads SGHTA; CDR2 reads FQGNSA. The CDR3 totals 13 residues. V was clipped by 3 bases and J by 6 bases, with 11 bases between them. Written as DNA, the CDR3 is TGTGCCAGCAGCTTCTACATGACCCCTGAAGCTTTCTTT. This sequence encodes CASSFYMTPEAFF.

This clonotype was recorded many times. This chain connects TRBV7-2 to TRBJ2-1; unclear D gene. Trimming pared 0 bases from V and 1 base from J, leaving 13 bases between. The germline V gene has CDR1 SGHTA and CDR2 FQGNSA. The CDR3 length is 17 residues. The chain's CDR3 is CASSLARPWSSYNEQFF. The DNA of the CDR3 is TGTGCCAGCAGCTTAGCCCGCCCTTGGTCATCCTACAATGAGCAGTTCTTC.

This clonotype appeared a few times. The chain uses TRBV20-1 and TRBJ2-7; D might be TRBD2 (6 bases). Germline CDR1 reads DFQATT; CDR2 reads SNEGSKA (reference sequence). This CDR3 region has 13 residues. Trimming shortened V by 3 bases and J by 3 bases, and 12 bases separated the two germline ends. The CDR3, as DNA: TGCAGTGCTAGGGTGCTAGCGCTCTACGAGCAGTACTTC. Translation gives CSARVLALYEQYF.

The rearrangement uses TRBV20-1 and TRBJ2-5; D remains unclear. CDR1 DFQATT and CDR2 SNEGSKA come from the germline V gene (reference sequence). The V end was cut by 6 bases, the J end by 7 bases, with 12 bases between. CDR3 size: 11 residues. Here the CDR3 DNA reads TGCAGTGCCCCCGACCTACGGACCCAGTACTTC. Translating gives CSAPDLRTQYF.

This chain uses TRBV5-5 with TRBJ2-7, with TRBD2 identical over 8 bases. The V segment lost 4 bases and the J segment 3 bases; nucleotides outside the gene matches: 9. This CDR3 comprises 15 residues. Germline assignment: CDR1 SGHKS and CDR2 YYEKEE (reference sequence). CDR3 amino acids: CASSDSSSGFYEQYF. CDR3 DNA sequence: TGTGCCAGCAGCGACTCTTCTAGCGGGTTCTACGAGCAGTACTTC. The entire variable domain, with the rest obtained from reference TRBV5-5 and TRBJ2-7, is as follows: DAGVTQSPTHLIKTRGQQVTLRCSPISGHKSVSWYQQVLGQGPQFIFQYYEKEERGRGNFPDRFSARQFPNYSSELNVNALLLGDSALYLCASSDSSSGFYEQYFGPGTRLTVT.

This clonotype turned up a few times. The CDR3 region is CASSINRFENYGYTF. The CDR3 nucleotides read TGTGCCAGCAGCATAAACAGGTTCGAGAACTATGGCTACACCTTC. This chain uses TRBV12-3 or TRBV12-4 with TRBJ1-2; a possible D gene is TRBD1 (5 bases). Trimming cost V 6 bases and J 2 bases, with 16 bases left between them. CDR3 length: 15 residues.

This clonotype was seen more than once but under ten times. The chain combines TRBV6-2 or TRBV6-3 with TRBJ2-7; 8 nucleotides line up with TRBD2. Germline assignment: CDR1 MNHEY and CDR2 SVGEGT. There are 15 residues in the CDR3. The V and J ends lost 6 bases and 2 bases, in that order; junction bases with no gene match: 9. The CDR3 loop is CASRIGLAVTYEQYF. CDR3 DNA: TGTGCCAGCAGAATAGGACTAGCCGTCACCTACGAGCAGTACTTC.

The V call is TRBV7-3, the J call TRBJ2-7; no definite D call. Germline-derived CDR1 and CDR2 are SGHTA and FQGTGA. Between the trimmed V and J ends, which lost 2 bases and 6 bases, there was a span of 8 bases. This CDR3 region has 12 residues. The CDR3 DNA reads TGTGCCAGCAGCTTAGAGGTGGGCGAGCAGTACTTC. This codes for CASSLEVGEQYF.

Many counts were recorded for this clonotype. The chain couples TRBV20-1 to TRBJ2-7, with D perhaps TRBD2 (5 bases). Trimming removed 3 bases from V and 2 bases from J, with 11 bases in between. CDR1 and CDR2 (germline): DFQATT, SNEGSKA (reference sequence). The CDR3 loop spans 13 amino acids. CDR3 amino acids: CSARDLQPYEQYF. The CDR3 DNA reads TGCAGTGCTAGGGACTTACAGCCCTACGAGCAGTACTTC.

This clonotype was counted once. The chain uses TRBV20-1 and TRBJ2-3, with a weak D call TRBD2 (5 bases). The CDR3 runs to 15 residues. The germline gives CDR1 DFQATT, CDR2 SNEGSKA (reference sequence). Trimming removed 2 bases at V and 0 bases at J, with 12 bases between. The CDR3: CSARLLAVSTDTQYF. The DNA for the CDR3 is TGCAGTGCTAGACTGCTAGCCGTTAGCACAGATACGCAGTATTTT.

The V and J genes are TRBV5-1 and TRBJ2-2; unclear D gene. The V end lost 3 bases, the J end lost 3 bases, and 6 bases lay between the germline ends. Germline CDR1 SGHRS, CDR2 YFSETQ. This CDR3 region has 13 residues. CDR3 nucleotides: TGCGCCAGCAGCTCCGTGGACACCGGGGAGCTGTTTTTT. It is translated as CASSSVDTGELFF.

The CDR3 reads CASSLPGTSNEQYF. In nucleotides, the CDR3 is TGCGCCAGCAGCTTGCCCGGGACTAGCAACGAGCAGTACTTC. The chain carries TRBV5-1 and TRBJ2-7; the match to TRBD2 covers 9 bases. From germline, CDR1 is SGHRS and CDR2 YFSETQ. V shed 1 base, J shed 5 bases, and the junction held 4 bases outside the gene matches. There are 14 residues in the CDR3.

In this sample, this clonotype turned up a few times. V is TRBV24-1 and J is TRBJ2-5; 7 nucleotides agree with TRBD1. CDR3 length: 14 amino acids. Germline CDR1 reads KGHDR; CDR2 reads SFDVKD. The trim removed 4 bases at V and 4 bases at J, leaving 5 bases unmatched. CDR3 amino acids: CATSDRGKGETQYF. In DNA form, the CDR3 reads TGTGCCACCAGTGACAGGGGGAAGGGAGAGACCCAGTACTTC.